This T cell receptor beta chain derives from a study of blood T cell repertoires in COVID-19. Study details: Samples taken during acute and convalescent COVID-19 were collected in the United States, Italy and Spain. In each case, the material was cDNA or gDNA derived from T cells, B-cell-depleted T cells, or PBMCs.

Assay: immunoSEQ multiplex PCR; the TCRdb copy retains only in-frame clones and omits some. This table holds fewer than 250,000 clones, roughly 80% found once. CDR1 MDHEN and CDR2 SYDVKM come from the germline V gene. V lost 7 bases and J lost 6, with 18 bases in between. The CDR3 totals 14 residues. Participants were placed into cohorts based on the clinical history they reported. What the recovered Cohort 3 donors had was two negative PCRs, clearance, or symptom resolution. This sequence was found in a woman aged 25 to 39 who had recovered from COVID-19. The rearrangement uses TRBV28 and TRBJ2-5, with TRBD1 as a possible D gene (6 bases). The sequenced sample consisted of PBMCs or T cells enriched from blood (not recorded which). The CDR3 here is CASNGQGLGKTQYF. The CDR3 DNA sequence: TGTGCCAGCAATGGCCAGGGGTTAGGGAAGACCCAGTACTTC.